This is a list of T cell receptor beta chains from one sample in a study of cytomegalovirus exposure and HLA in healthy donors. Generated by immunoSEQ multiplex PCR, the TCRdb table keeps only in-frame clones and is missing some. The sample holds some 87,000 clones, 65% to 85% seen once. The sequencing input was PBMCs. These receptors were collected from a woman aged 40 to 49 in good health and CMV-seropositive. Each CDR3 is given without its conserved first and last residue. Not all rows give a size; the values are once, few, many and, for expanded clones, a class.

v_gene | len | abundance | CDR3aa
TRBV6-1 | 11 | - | ASSEAIPGGYT
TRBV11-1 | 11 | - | ASRAEGNTEAF
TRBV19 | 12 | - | ASTTGGYNSPLH
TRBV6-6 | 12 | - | ASSLQASSGELF
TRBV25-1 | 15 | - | ASSAPTRRLCNQPQH
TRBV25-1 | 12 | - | ASRAPGQGYEQY
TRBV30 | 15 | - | AWSVLWGKRGQETQY
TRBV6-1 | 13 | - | ASSEGGWGGYGYT
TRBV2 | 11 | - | ASSDARTSEQY
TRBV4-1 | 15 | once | ASSQDPGGSVSDTQY
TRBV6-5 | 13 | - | ASTSNPYAGNTIY
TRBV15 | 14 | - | ATSRDQGARPYEQY
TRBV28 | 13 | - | ASSLPGDSNQPQH